This is a list of T cell receptor beta chains from one sample in a study of tumor T cells in aggressive B-cell lymphoma. The protocol was immunoSEQ multiplex PCR, while the TCRdb copy is restricted to in-frame clones and leaves out a portion. The sample lists about 4,000 clones; 86% were seen once. The specimen was tumor tissue. These receptors all stem from an adult with diffuse large B cell lymphoma. The CDR3 runs from the conserved cysteine through the conserved F or W. The D gene is left open where the match is weak. Clone size appears in some rows only: once, few, many, or a class for an expanded clone.

clone_size d_call j_call v_call cdr3_aa cdr3_nt
. TRBD2 TRBJ2-2 TRBV4-3 CASSQLGLAGGPPGELFF TGCGCCAGCAGCCAACTGGGACTAGCGGGGGGGCCCCCCGGGGAGCTGTTTTTT
. . TRBJ1-1 TRBV5-1 CASSLGGSNSEAFF TGTGCCAGCAGCTTGGGTGGCTCCAACAGTGAAGCTTTCTTT
. TRBD1 TRBJ1-2 TRBV6-5 CASSYTLTGGAKGYTF TGTGCCAGCAGTTACACACTCACAGGGGGCGCGAAGGGCTACACCTTC
. . TRBJ1-3 TRBV9 CASSGDVAIYF TGTGCCAGCAGTGGAGACGTCGCCATATATTTT
. TRBD2 TRBJ2-1 TRBV29-1 CGVRRGNEQFF TGCGGCGTTCGGCGGGGGAATGAGCAGTTCTTC
once TRBD2 TRBJ2-1 TRBV4-3 CASSGLSGGRNEQFF TGCGCCAGCAGTGGGCTTAGCGGGGGGAGGAATGAGCAGTTCTTC
. TRBD1 TRBJ2-5 TRBV7-2 CASSARTGSYQETQYF TGTGCCAGCAGCGCCCGGACAGGGTCCTATCAAGAGACCCAGTACTTC
. . TRBJ1-6 TRBV6-5 CASSWGHLNSPLHF TGTGCCAGCAGTTGGGGACACCTGAATTCACCCCTCCACTTT
. . TRBJ1-5 TRBV30 CAWSGDSLGQPQHF TGTGCCTGGAGTGGCGACAGTTTGGGGCAGCCCCAGCATTTT
. . TRBJ2-1 TRBV4-3 CASSRWGRSSYNEQFF TGCGCCAGCAGCCGATGGGGGCGGAGCTCCTACAATGAGCAGTTCTTC
. TRBD1 TRBJ1-2 TRBV15 CATSISQGAEYGYTF TGTGCCACCAGCATCTCCCAGGGGGCGGAATATGGCTACACCTTC
. . TRBJ2-7 TRBV7-9 CATHSASSYEQYF TGTGCCACACATTCTGCCAGCTCCTACGAGCAGTACTTC
. TRBD2 TRBJ2-1 TRBV7-2 CASSLAGGYNEQFF TGTGCCAGCAGCTTAGCGGGGGGGTACAATGAGCAGTTCTTC
. . TRBJ1-2 TRBV19 CASRSGLYYGYTF TGTGCCAGTAGATCGGGACTATACTATGGCTACACCTTC
. . TRBJ1-2 TRBV5-5 CASSLAQGLYGYTF TGTGCCAGCAGCTTGGCACAGGGATTGTATGGCTACACCTTC
. TRBD1 TRBJ1-6 TRBV9 CASSPGQYNSPLHF TGTGCCAGCAGCCCGGGACAGTATAATTCACCCCTCCACTTT
once . TRBJ1-2 TRBV28 CASRSGSLTNGYTF TGTGCCAGCAGGTCGGGGAGTCTCACGAATGGCTACACCTTC
. TRBD2 TRBJ2-1 TRBV7-3 CASSLRLAGANEQFF TGTGCCAGCAGCTTAAGGCTAGCGGGGGCCAATGAGCAGTTCTTC
. . TRBJ2-1 TRBV11-1 CASSQRGSQVGEQFF TGTGCCAGCAGCCAGAGGGGGAGCCAAGTAGGTGAGCAGTTCTTC
. . TRBJ1-4 TRBV19 CASSSYRVFEKLFF TGTGCCAGCTCGAGCTACAGGGTGTTTGAAAAACTGTTTTTT
. TRBD2 TRBJ2-2 TRBV7-8 CASSLSDSGGANTGELFF TGTGCCAGCAGCTTAAGTGATAGCGGGGGGGCGAACACCGGGGAGCTGTTTTTT
. TRBD1 TRBJ1-2 TRBV4-1 CASSPQGTEAYGYTF TGCGCCAGCAGCCCGCAGGGGACAGAAGCTTATGGCTACACCTTC
. . TRBJ1-5 TRBV13 CASSSVNQPQHF TGTGCCAGCAGCTCCGTAAATCAGCCCCAGCATTTT
few TRBD1 TRBJ1-1 TRBV10-2 CASSEEGAPNTEAFF TGCGCCAGCAGTGAGGAGGGGGCTCCGAACACTGAAGCTTTCTTT
. TRBD1 TRBJ2-4 TRBV4-3 CASSQSNQPGTGAVWIQYF TGCGCCAGCAGCCAATCTAATCAGCCGGGTACAGGGGCCGTGTGGATTCAGTACTTC
. . TRBJ1-1 TRBV9 CASSAITGAREAFF TGTGCCAGCAGCGCTATCACAGGAGCCCGTGAAGCTTTCTTT
once . TRBJ2-7 TRBV7-9 CASSYGSYEQYF TGTGCCAGCAGCTACGGCTCCTACGAGCAGTACTTC
. . TRBJ2-1 TRBV7-7 CASSLALGENPNEQFF TGTGCTAGCAGCTTAGCGCTTGGGGAGAATCCCAATGAGCAGTTCTTC
. . TRBJ2-5 TRBV28 CASSFGQADQYF TGTGCCAGCAGTTTTGGGCAAGCGGACCAGTACTTC
. . TRBJ2-1 TRBV7-2 CASRIPNYNEQFF TGTGCCAGCAGAATTCCCAACTACAATGAGCAGTTCTTC
. TRBD1 TRBJ1-5 TRBV29-1 CSVEVSGQGGQPQHF TGCAGCGTTGAAGTCTCAGGACAGGGAGGTCAGCCCCAGCATTTT
. . TRBJ2-1 TRBV7-2 CASRGQTYNEQFF TGTGCCAGCAGAGGACAGACCTACAATGAGCAGTTCTTC
. . TRBJ1-2 TRBV25-1 CASTGLGDGRTF TGTGCCAGCACTGGACTGGGCGATGGGCGCACCTTC
. . TRBJ2-7 TRBV11-2 CASSLGPPGEYYEQYF TGTGCCAGCAGCTTAGGCCCCCCGGGGGAATACTACGAGCAGTACTTC
. . TRBJ1-2 TRBV5-4 CASSLEGQLSGYTF TGTGCCAGCAGCTTGGAGGGACAACTCTCCGGCTACACCTTC
. . TRBJ1-1 TRBV29-1 CSVQQNTEAFF TGCAGCGTTCAACAGAACACTGAAGCTTTCTTT
once TRBD2 TRBJ2-5 TRBV5-6 CASSPGLAGGLEIQYF TGTGCCAGCAGCCCGGGACTAGCGGGGGGGCTGGAGATCCAGTACTTC
. . TRBJ2-2 TRBV6-1 CASRGGTGELFF TGTGCCAGCAGAGGAGGCACCGGGGAGCTGTTTTTT
. TRBD1 TRBJ1-2 TRBV13 CASSFVTGDNDYGYTF TGTGCCAGCAGCTTCGTGACAGGGGACAATGACTATGGCTACACCTTC
. . TRBJ1-6 TRBV7-2 CASSLSPEFNSPLHF TGTGCCAGCAGCTTATCCCCCGAGTTTAATTCACCCCTCCACTTT
. . TRBJ1-4 TRBV7-9 CASSFQGANEKLFF TGTGCCAGCAGCTTTCAAGGGGCTAATGAAAAACTGTTTTTT
. . TRBJ1-1 TRBV5-1 CASSLAYLNTEAFF TGCGCCAGCAGCTTGGCCTACTTGAACACTGAAGCTTTCTTT
. . TRBJ1-2 TRBV6-1 CASSEGSIGGLYGYTF TGTGCCAGCAGTGAAGGAAGTATCGGGGGATTATATGGCTACACCTTC
. . TRBJ1-2 TRBV7-2 CASSLDRTYGYTF TGTGCCAGCAGCTTAGACAGAACCTATGGCTACACCTTC
. . TRBJ1-2 TRBV4-2 CASSQDQNSGYGYTF TGTGCCAGCAGCCAAGATCAGAATTCGGGGTATGGCTACACCTTC
. . TRBJ1-4 TRBV5-6 CASSSGRGTNEKLFF TGTGCCAGCAGCTCCGGTCGCGGCACTAATGAAAAACTGTTTTTT
. . TRBJ1-2 TRBV11-2 CASSLGLAEGHGYTF TGTGCCAGCAGCTTGGGGTTGGCGGAGGGTCATGGCTACACCTTC
. . TRBJ2-1 TRBV28 CASSSRSSSYNEQFF TGTGCCAGCAGTTCCCGGTCGAGCTCCTACAATGAGCAGTTCTTC
. TRBD1 TRBJ1-5 TRBV5-4 CASSQDRGGQPQHF TGTGCCAGCAGCCAAGACAGGGGGGGTCAGCCCCAGCATTTT
. . TRBJ2-1 TRBV5-1 CASRRDNNEQFF TGCGCCAGCAGGAGAGATAACAATGAGCAGTTCTTC
once . TRBJ1-4 TRBV6-1 CASSPRGGMAELFF TGTGCCAGCAGCCCACGGGGGGGGATGGCGGAACTGTTTTTT
once . TRBJ2-3 TRBV2 CASSERTRGVDMQYF TGTGCCAGCAGTGAAAGGACCAGGGGGGTGGATATGCAGTATTTT
. . TRBJ2-7 TRBV28 CAAAGFNEQYF TGTGCCGCTGCAGGGTTCAACGAGCAGTACTTC
once . TRBJ2-3 TRBV18 CASSPPIAYTDTQYF TGTGCCAGCTCACCTCCTATAGCGTATACAGATACGCAGTATTTT
. . TRBJ2-7 TRBV19 CATISANYEQYF TGTGCCACCATCTCAGCGAACTACGAGCAGTACTTC
. TRBD2 TRBJ2-7 TRBV4-3 CASSQGGSSYEQYF TGCGCCAGCAGCCAGGGGGGGTCCTCATACGAGCAGTACTTC
. TRBD2 TRBJ2-3 TRBV5-1 CASSLGGGADTQYF TGCGCCAGCAGCTTGGGCGGGGGGGCTGATACGCAGTATTTT
. TRBD1 TRBJ1-1 TRBV11-3 CASSSDRSGTEAFF TGTGCCAGCAGCTCGGACAGGAGCGGGACTGAAGCTTTCTTT
. . TRBJ2-1 TRBV6-5 CASSYRGYYNEQFF TGTGCCAGCAGTTACAGGGGTTATTACAATGAGCAGTTCTTC